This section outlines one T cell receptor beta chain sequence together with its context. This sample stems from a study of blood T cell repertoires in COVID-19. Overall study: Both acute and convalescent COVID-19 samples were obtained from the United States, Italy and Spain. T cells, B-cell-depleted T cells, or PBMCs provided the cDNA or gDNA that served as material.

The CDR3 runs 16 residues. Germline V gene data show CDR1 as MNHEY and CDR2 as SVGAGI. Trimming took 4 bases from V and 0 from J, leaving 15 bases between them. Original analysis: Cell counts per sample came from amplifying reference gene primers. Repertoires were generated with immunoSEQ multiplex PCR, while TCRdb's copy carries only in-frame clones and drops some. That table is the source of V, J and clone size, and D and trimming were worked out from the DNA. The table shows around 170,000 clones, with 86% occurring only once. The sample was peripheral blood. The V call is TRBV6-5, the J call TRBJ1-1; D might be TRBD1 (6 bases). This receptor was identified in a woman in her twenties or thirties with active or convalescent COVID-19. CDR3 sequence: CASSFSYRAMNTEAFF. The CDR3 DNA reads TGTGCCAGCAGTTTTTCCTACAGGGCCATGAACACTGAAGCTTTCTTT.